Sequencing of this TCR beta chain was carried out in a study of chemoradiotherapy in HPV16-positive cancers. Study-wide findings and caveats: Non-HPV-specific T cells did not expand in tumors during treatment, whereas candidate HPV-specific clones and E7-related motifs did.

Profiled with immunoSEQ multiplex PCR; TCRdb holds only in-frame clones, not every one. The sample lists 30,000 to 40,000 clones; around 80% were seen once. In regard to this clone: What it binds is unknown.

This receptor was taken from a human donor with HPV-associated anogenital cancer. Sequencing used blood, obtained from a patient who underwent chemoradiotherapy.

CDR3 in amino acids: CSVHLSAAETQYF. In DNA, the CDR3 is TGCAGCGTCCACCTCTCGGCGGCGGAGACCCAGTACTTC. The chain couples TRBV29-1 to TRBJ2-5, with no clear D. CDR1 is SQVTM and CDR2 is ANQGSEA in the germline V gene. The CDR3 runs 13 residues. V lost 6 bases and J lost 5, with 16 bases in between.